Below are 4 T cell receptor beta chains sequenced from a single sample in a study of blood T cell repertoires in COVID-19. TCRdb's copy holds only in-frame clones and misses some; the assay was immunoSEQ multiplex PCR. Seen here are some 100,000 clones, around nine tenths observed once, and the top ten hold about 7.6%. The sample comprised peripheral blood. Source of these receptors: a woman in her 70s with acute or convalescent COVID-19.

The count of this clone is one. This sequence joins TRBV6-1 and TRBJ1-1; TRBD1 might be the D (5 bases). The germline V gene encodes CDR1 MNHNS and CDR2 SASEGT. This CDR3 has 14 residues. Between the trimmed V and J ends, which lost 2 bases and 2 bases, there was a span of 9 bases. Here the CDR3 DNA reads TGTGCCAGCAGTGAACAGGGAACTAACACTGAAGCTTTCTTT. Translated: CASSEQGTNTEAFF.

V and J are TRBV28 and TRBJ2-7; D unresolved. V dropped 6 bases and J dropped 0 bases, with 15 bases sitting between them. CDR1 and CDR2 (germline): MDHEN, SYDVKM. This CDR3 is built from 15 residues. CDR3 amino acids: CASRYRAHSSYEQYF. CDR3 in DNA: TGTGCCAGCAGATACCGAGCCCATAGCTCCTACGAGCAGTACTTC.

In its sample, this clone was seen once. The chain joins TRBV4-1 to TRBJ2-1; TRBD1 is a possible D gene (6 bases). The germline V gene has CDR1 MGHRA and CDR2 YSYEKL. With 1 base removed from V and 4 bases from J, the gap between germline ends came to 11 bases. The CDR3 consists of 15 residues. The chain's CDR3 is CASSQVSGQYNEQFF. In DNA, the CDR3 is TGCGCCAGCAGCCAAGTATCTGGACAGTACAATGAGCAGTTCTTC.

The V and J genes are TRBV7-2 and TRBJ2-1; no clear D gene. From germline, CDR1 is SGHTA and CDR2 FQGNSA. The ends were cut back, 6 bases at V and 0 bases at J, with 6 bases in the middle. The CDR3 covers 13 residues. The DNA for the CDR3 is TGTGCCAGCAGGGCCAGCTCCTACAATGAGCAGTTCTTC. The encoded protein is CASRASSYNEQFF.